This entry lists 17 T cell receptor beta chains sequenced from one sample in a study of PD-1 blockade in classical Hodgkin lymphoma. Regarding time point: newly diagnosed, previously untreated cHL patient sample. Out of thawed PBMCs, magnetic negative selection purified CD4+ T cells. Profiled with immunoSEQ multiplex PCR; TCRdb holds only in-frame clones, not every one. The sample holds tens of thousands of clones, approximately 88% seen once. Sequenced: CD4+ T cells from blood. The receptors were sampled from a human donor with classical Hodgkin lymphoma.

This chain links TRBV5-4 with TRBJ2-5, with D perhaps TRBD1 or TRBD2 (7 bases each). The length of the CDR3 is 17 residues. Trimming took 4 bases from V and 5 from J, leaving 24 bases between them. Per germline, CDR1 SGHNT and CDR2 YYREEE (reference sequence). The CDR3 DNA reads TGTGCCAGCAGCCCGTCGGCAGCAGGGGGGGCCCGTGAGACCCAGTACTTC. Translating gives CASSPSAAGGARETQYF.

This clone was picked up one time. The chain joins TRBV7-9 to TRBJ1-4; perhaps TRBD1 as D (5 bases). The CDR3 totals 16 residues. V was pared by 2 bases and J by 3 bases, with 13 bases between. CDR1 is SEHNR and CDR2 is FQNEAQ in the germline V gene (reference sequence). The CDR3 loop reads CASSLYMGEANEKLFF. CDR3 in DNA: TGTGCCAGCAGCTTATATATGGGGGAGGCTAATGAAAAACTGTTTTTT. Supplemented by reference TRBV7-9 and TRBJ1-4, the full variable domain reads DTGVSQNPRHKITKRGQNVTFRCDPISEHNRLYWYRQTLGQGPEFLTYFQNEAQLEKSRLLSDRFSAERPKGSFSTLEIQRTEQGDSAMYLCASSLYMGEANEKLFFGSGTQLSVL.

V gene TRBV18 combines with J gene TRBJ2-2, with D perhaps TRBD1 (6 bases). V was pared by 2 bases and J by 2 bases, with 12 bases between. Germline-derived CDR1 and CDR2 are KGHSH and LQKENI. This CDR3 is 16 amino acids long. The CDR3 here is CASSPGQSSNTGELFF. CDR3 sequence (DNA): TGTGCCAGCTCACCAGGACAGAGTAGTAACACCGGGGAGCTGTTTTTT.

The V gene is TRBV2, the J gene TRBJ2-7; possibly TRBD1 or TRBD2 for D (5 bases each). Germline CDR1 is SNHLY and CDR2 is FYNNEI. V lost 4 bases and J 7 bases, leaving 14 bases between the germline ends. The CDR3 runs to 13 residues. The CDR3 spells CASSAGPTLEQYF. The CDR3 DNA reads as TGTGCCAGCAGTGCGGGACCTACGTTAGAGCAGTACTTC.

The rearrangement joins TRBV7-2 to TRBJ2-3, with 10 bases matching TRBD2. The CDR3 is 17 residues long. CDR1 SGHTA and CDR2 FQGNSA come from the germline V gene. V trimming: 4 bases; J trimming: 4 bases; junction bases outside the gene matches: 11. The CDR3 sequence: CASSSGRASGRSDTQYF. CDR3 DNA sequence: TGTGCCAGCAGCTCGGGGAGGGCTAGCGGGAGATCAGATACGCAGTATTTT.

The rearrangement links TRBV4-3 to TRBJ2-2, with a possible D match to TRBD2 (6 bases). V lost 1 base, J lost 2 bases, and 14 bases lay in between. Germline CDR1 LGHNA, CDR2 YSLEER. The CDR3 sequence is 17 residues long. The CDR3, as DNA: TGCGCCAGCAGCCAAGGGCCGCGGAGGGGTAACACCGGGGAGCTGTTTTTT. This gives the protein CASSQGPRRGNTGELFF.

The V call is TRBV30, the J call TRBJ1-2; D may be TRBD1 (5 bases). Per germline, CDR1 GTSNPN and CDR2 SVGIG (reference sequence). This CDR3 region has 13 residues. V was cut by 0 bases and J by 2 bases, with 7 bases left in between. CDR3 loop: CAWSVNRNYGYTF. The CDR3 nucleotides are TGTGCCTGGAGTGTGAACAGGAACTATGGCTACACCTTC.

This chain links TRBV7-2 with TRBJ2-7, with 10 nucleotides matching TRBD2. The germline V gene has CDR1 SGHTA and CDR2 FQGNSA. Trimming removed 0 bases from V and 6 bases from J; junction bases left unmatched: 8. The CDR3 length is 16 residues. CDR3 in DNA: TGTGCCAGCAGCTTAGCGGTGTCTAGCGGGAGACTCGAGCAGTACTTC. Protein: CASSLAVSSGRLEQYF.

This clone was counted once. The chain employs TRBV6-5 and TRBJ2-1; 7 bases match TRBD1. CDR3 length: 14 amino acids. With V trimmed by 4 bases and J by 4 bases, 4 bases remained unmatched. Germline V CDR1 and CDR2: MNHEY, SVGAGI. DNA of the CDR3: TGTGCCAGCAGTTCCCACAGGGGTTACAATGAGCAGTTCTTC. Amino acids: CASSSHRGYNEQFF.

This chain uses TRBV19 with TRBJ2-3; D unresolved. The CDR3 runs 13 residues. The V and J ends lost 5 bases and 2 bases respectively, with 8 bases between them. Germline V gene sequence: CDR1 LNHDA, CDR2 SQIVND (reference sequence). The CDR3 DNA reads as TGTGCCAGTAGTCCATCGAACACAGATACGCAGTATTTT. Translation gives CASSPSNTDTQYF. The complete variable domain, with remaining parts taken from reference TRBV19 and TRBJ2-3, reads DGGITQSPKYLFRKEGQNVTLSCEQNLNHDAMYWYRQDPGQGLRLIYYSQIVNDFQKGDIAEGYSVSREKKESFPLTVTSAQKNPTAFYLCASSPSNTDTQYFGPGTRLTVL.

The rearrangement uses TRBV28 and TRBJ2-3, with a weak D call TRBD2 (6 bases). The germline gives CDR1 MDHEN, CDR2 SYDVKM. The V gene lost 3 bases and the J gene lost 1 base, with 11 bases spanning the gap. The CDR3 length is 15 residues. CDR3 loop: CASSFGPSGTDTQYF. The DNA of the CDR3 is TGTGCCAGCAGTTTTGGTCCTAGCGGCACAGATACGCAGTATTTT.

CDR3 in amino acids: CASSQRRGVTGELFF. DNA for the CDR3: TGTGCCAGCAGCCAAAGACGTGGTGTCACCGGGGAGCTGTTTTTT. The chain couples TRBV14 to TRBJ2-2, with D unclear. With 2 bases removed from V and 4 bases from J, the gap between germline ends came to 11 bases. The CDR3 runs to 15 residues. Germline CDR1 SGHDN, CDR2 FVKESK.

The V and J genes are TRBV29-1 and TRBJ2-3, with D perhaps being TRBD1 or TRBD2 (5 bases each). The CDR3 runs 14 residues. The V and J ends lost 3 bases and 0 bases respectively, with 10 bases between them. Germline lookup yields CDR1 SQVTM and CDR2 ANQGSEA. The CDR3 region is CSVEGESSTDTQYF. Here the CDR3 DNA reads TGCAGCGTTGAGGGGGAGTCGAGCACAGATACGCAGTATTTT.

V and J are TRBV15 and TRBJ2-1; 13 bases are a match to TRBD2. Germline CDR1 and CDR2: LNHNV and YYDKDF (reference sequence). The CDR3 is 15 residues long. V lost 6 bases, J lost 7 bases, and 6 bases stayed unmatched. CDR3 DNA sequence: TGTGCCACCAGACGACTAGCGGGAGGCTTGAATGAGCAGTTCTTC. Protein: CATRRLAGGLNEQFF. The whole variable domain, filled in from reference TRBV15 and TRBJ2-1, reads DAMVIQNPRYQVTQFGKPVTLSCSQTLNHNVMYWYQQKSSQAPKLLFHYYDKDFNNEADTPDNFQSRRPNTSFCFLDIRSPGLGDTAMYLCATRRLAGGLNEQFFGPGTRLTVL.

The chain couples TRBV7-6 to TRBJ1-1; maybe TRBD1 (5 bases). Deletions cut 6 bases from V and 1 base from J, with 12 bases between. There are 14 residues in the CDR3. Germline V gene sequence: CDR1 SGHVS, CDR2 FNYEAQ. The CDR3 DNA reads as TGTGCCAGCAGGCAGGGTATCGAGAACACTGAAGCTTTCTTT. Protein sequence: CASRQGIENTEAFF.

The chain is built from TRBV15 and TRBJ2-7; D perhaps matches TRBD2 (6 bases). CDR3 length equals 14 residues. V gave up 0 bases and J gave up 3 bases, with 9 bases separating them. In germline, CDR1 is LNHNV, CDR2 YYDKDF (reference sequence). The CDR3 nucleotides are TGTGCCACCAGCAGAGATATGGGGGGCTACGAGCAGTACTTC. This translates into CATSRDMGGYEQYF.

The chain couples TRBV7-6 to TRBJ2-7, with D hard to call. The CDR3 length is 14 residues. Germline lookup yields CDR1 SGHVS and CDR2 FNYEAQ. V lost 7 bases and J 3 bases, leaving 16 bases between the germline ends. CDR3 sequence reads: CASTSTLESYEQYF. The CDR3 DNA reads TGTGCCAGCACCTCGACCTTGGAGAGCTACGAGCAGTACTTC.